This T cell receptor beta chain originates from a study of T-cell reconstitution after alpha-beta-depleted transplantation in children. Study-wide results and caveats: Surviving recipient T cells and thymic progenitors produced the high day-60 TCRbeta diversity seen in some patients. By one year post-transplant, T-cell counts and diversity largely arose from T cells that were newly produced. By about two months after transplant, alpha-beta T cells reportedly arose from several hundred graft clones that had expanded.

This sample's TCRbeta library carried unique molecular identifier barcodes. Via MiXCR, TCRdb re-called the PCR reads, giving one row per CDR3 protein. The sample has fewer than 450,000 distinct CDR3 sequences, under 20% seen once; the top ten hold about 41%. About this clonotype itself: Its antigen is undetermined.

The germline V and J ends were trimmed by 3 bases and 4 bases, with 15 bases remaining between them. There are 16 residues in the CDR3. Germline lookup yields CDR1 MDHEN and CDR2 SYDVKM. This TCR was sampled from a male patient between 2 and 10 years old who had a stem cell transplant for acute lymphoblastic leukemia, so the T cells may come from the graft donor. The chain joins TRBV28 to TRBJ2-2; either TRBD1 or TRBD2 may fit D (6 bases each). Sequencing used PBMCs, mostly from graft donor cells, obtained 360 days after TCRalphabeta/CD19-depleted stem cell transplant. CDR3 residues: CASSFVGGTFTGELFF. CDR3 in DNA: TGTGCCAGCAGTTTCGTAGGGGGGACCTTCACCGGGGAGCTGTTTTTT.